What follows are 27 T cell receptor beta chains derived from one specimen sequenced in a study of blood T cell repertoires in COVID-19. The repertoire was sequenced with immunoSEQ multiplex PCR; TCRdb's copy has only in-frame clones and lacks some. The table includes approximately 92,000 clones, around three quarters detected once. Specimen: peripheral blood. The receptors shown here come from a man in his fifties or sixties who had recovered from COVID-19.

The J gene is TRBJ1-4, the V gene TRBV4-3, with D perhaps TRBD1 (5 bases). The germline gives CDR1 LGHNA, CDR2 YSLEER. V was cut by 2 bases and J by 8 bases, with 21 bases left in between. There are 17 residues in the CDR3. The CDR3 nucleotides read TGCGCCAGCAGCCAATCAGACGCGGCGGGGCGCCGAGAAAAACTGTTTTTT. It encodes CASSQSDAAGRREKLFF.

The chain combines TRBV5-1 with TRBJ2-3; maybe TRBD1 (6 bases). V lost 2 bases to trimming and J lost 4 bases, with 8 bases between them. Germline lookup yields CDR1 SGHRS and CDR2 YFSETQ. There are 13 residues in the CDR3. This chain's CDR3 is CASSLPGADTQYF. DNA of the CDR3: TGCGCCAGCAGCTTACCAGGGGCAGATACGCAGTATTTT.

This clone was detected a few times. J is TRBJ2-7 and V is TRBV5-1, with TRBD1 identical over 8 bases. J lost 2 bases, V lost 4 bases, and 11 bases had no gene match. The CDR3 is made up of 16 amino acids. The germline V gene encodes CDR1 SGHRS and CDR2 YFSETQ. Here the CDR3 reads CASSPRRQGTPYEQYF. In DNA form, the CDR3 reads TGCGCCAGCAGCCCGAGACGACAGGGGACCCCCTACGAGCAGTACTTC.

This chain links TRBV6-5 with TRBJ1-5; perhaps TRBD1 as D (5 bases). This CDR3 contains 16 residues. Germline V gene lookup returns CDR1 MNHEY and CDR2 SVGAGI. Trimming cost V 4 bases and J 4 bases, with 17 bases left between them. The CDR3 sequence: CASSSLAGGRNQPQHF. In DNA form, the CDR3 reads TGTGCCAGCAGTTCTTTGGCGGGGGGTAGGAATCAGCCCCAGCATTTT.

The chain uses TRBV7-9 and TRBJ1-2; no clear D. Trimming took off 3 bases at V and 8 bases at J, with 10 bases between the two ends. The CDR3 totals 12 residues. Germline CDR1 reads SEHNR; CDR2 reads FQNEAQ (reference sequence). In nucleotides, the CDR3 is TGTGCCAGCAGCTTTCGGGGTAGCGGCTACACCTTC. Protein: CASSFRGSGYTF. Using reference TRBV7-9 and TRBJ1-2 for the parts outside the CDR3, the full variable domain is DTGVSQNPRHKITKRGQNVTFRCDPISEHNRLYWYRQTLGQGPEFLTYFQNEAQLEKSRLLSDRFSAERPKGSFSTLEIQRTEQGDSAMYLCASSFRGSGYTFGSGTRLTVV.

In this sample, this clone turned up a few times. Here the CDR3 reads CATSPRVRISNQPQHF. CDR3 bases: TGTGCCACCAGCCCCCGGGTCCGAATTAGCAATCAGCCCCAGCATTTT. V and J are TRBV15 and TRBJ1-5; no clear D gene. V dropped 5 bases and J dropped 0 bases, with 14 bases sitting between them. The CDR3 length is 16 residues. Per the germline V gene, CDR1 is LNHNV and CDR2 is YYDKDF (reference sequence).

V usage is TRBV10-3 and J usage is TRBJ1-3; tentatively, D is TRBD1 (6 bases). V was shortened by 3 bases and J by 4 bases, with 13 bases between the two germline ends. The germline CDR1 and CDR2 sequences are ENHRY and SYGVKD. The CDR3 loop spans 15 amino acids. The CDR3 coding sequence is TGTGCCATCAGTGATCGAGCAGGGGTCGGAAACACCATATATTTT. It yields the protein CAISDRAGVGNTIYF.

V gene TRBV19 combines with J gene TRBJ1-5, with TRBD1 identical over 8 bases. J gave up 7 bases and V 4 bases, and 15 bases lay outside the gene matches. Germline V gene data show CDR1 as LNHDA and CDR2 as SQIVND (reference sequence). This CDR3 comprises 17 residues. CDR3 amino acids: CASSRDRFISGGQPQHF. Here the CDR3 DNA reads TGTGCCAGTAGTAGGGACAGGTTTATATCTGGAGGGCAGCCCCAGCATTTT.

This chain links TRBV25-1 with TRBJ1-4; D gene ambiguous. The germline V gene encodes CDR1 MGHDK and CDR2 SYGVNS. V lost 4 bases and J 0 bases, leaving 9 bases between the germline ends. The CDR3 has 15 amino acids. CDR3 DNA: TGTGCCAGCAGTGTTTTACAGTCAACTAATGAAAAACTGTTTTTT. This gives the protein CASSVLQSTNEKLFF.

This clone was picked up one time. The chain combines TRBV27 with TRBJ2-5; a possible D gene is TRBD1 (6 bases). The CDR3 totals 14 residues. V was shortened by 0 bases and J by 5 bases, with 10 bases between the two germline ends. From germline, CDR1 is MNHEY and CDR2 SMNVEV (reference sequence). CDR3 sequence: CASSLSQGWETQYF. CDR3 nucleotides: TGTGCCAGCAGTTTATCGCAGGGGTGGGAGACCCAGTACTTC.

J is TRBJ1-2 and V is TRBV19, with 7 positions matching TRBD1. This CDR3 contains 15 residues. Germline lookup yields CDR1 LNHDA and CDR2 SQIVND (reference sequence). V shed 1 base and J 4 bases; nucleotides not matched to a gene: 6. CDR3 amino acids: CASSIGPGGGYGYTF. CDR3 DNA: TGTGCCAGTAGTATAGGTCCAGGGGGAGGCTATGGCTACACCTTC.

V is TRBV19 and J is TRBJ1-1; 7 bases line up with TRBD1. Germline lookup yields CDR1 LNHDA and CDR2 SQIVND (reference sequence). V shed 7 bases, J shed 0 bases, and the junction held 5 bases outside the gene matches. This CDR3 spans 14 amino acids. This chain's CDR3 is CASKGQSMNTEAFF. The CDR3 DNA is TGTGCCAGTAAGGGACAGAGCATGAACACTGAAGCTTTCTTT.

The chain uses TRBV2 and TRBJ1-1; D is unclear. CDR1 SNHLY and CDR2 FYNNEI come from the germline V gene. Trimming removed 0 bases at V and 7 bases at J, with 9 bases between. This CDR3 comprises 13 residues. The CDR3 protein is CASSEAEGGEAFF. The CDR3 DNA is TGTGCCAGCAGTGAAGCAGAAGGCGGTGAAGCTTTCTTT.

CDR3 residues: CASSLDFQRSTDTQYF. The CDR3 coding sequence is TGTGCCAGCAGCTTGGACTTTCAGCGTAGCACAGATACGCAGTATTTT. The V call is TRBV5-4, the J call TRBJ2-3, with D hard to call. Germline V gene lookup returns CDR1 SGHNT and CDR2 YYREEE (reference sequence). The V end was cut by 0 bases, the J end by 0 bases, with 11 bases between. The CDR3 contains 16 residues.

The chain couples TRBV10-2 to TRBJ2-2, with D perhaps TRBD1 (5 bases). V lost 0 bases to trimming and J lost 7 bases, with 18 bases between them. The germline V gene has CDR1 WSHSY and CDR2 SAAADI. The CDR3 is 17 residues long. The CDR3 DNA sequence: TGCGCCAGCAGTGAGTCAGGTCGCGGCAGGGTTATCGGGGAGCTGTTTTTT. This gives the protein CASSESGRGRVIGELFF.

CDR3 sequence reads: CASSKLAPSYNEQFF. CDR3 in DNA: TGTGCCAGTAGTAAACTAGCCCCTTCCTACAATGAGCAGTTCTTC. The chain carries TRBV19 and TRBJ2-1, with D perhaps TRBD2 (6 bases). Germline lookup yields CDR1 LNHDA and CDR2 SQIVND (reference sequence). V lost 4 bases to trimming and J lost 1 base, with 11 bases between them. This CDR3 comprises 15 residues.

This clone was counted once. In DNA, the CDR3 is TGTGCCAGCAATGGACACACCACAGATACGCAGTATTTT. Amino acids: CASNGHTTDTQYF. The chain employs TRBV25-1 and TRBJ2-3, with D possibly being TRBD1 (5 bases). Trimming removed 7 bases from V and 2 bases from J, with 10 bases in between. CDR3 length: 13 residues. Germline V gene data show CDR1 as MGHDK and CDR2 as SYGVNS.

This chain uses TRBV19 with TRBJ2-7; 8 bases are a match to TRBD1. The J segment lost 3 bases and the V segment lost 5 bases, leaving 3 bases of the junction unmatched. There are 13 residues in the CDR3. Germline lookup yields CDR1 LNHDA and CDR2 SQIVND (reference sequence). The CDR3: CASSETGGYEQYF. In nucleotides, the CDR3 is TGTGCCAGTAGTGAAACAGGGGGCTACGAGCAGTACTTC.

The chain recombines TRBV27 with TRBJ2-7; 10 nucleotides match TRBD1. The V gene's germline CDR1 is MNHEY and CDR2 SMNVEV (reference sequence). This CDR3 is 14 amino acids long. Losses at the gene ends were 2 bases for V and 5 bases for J; bases not matched to a gene: 3. CDR3 coding DNA: TGTGCCAGCAGTTTAAGACAGGGGGCCGACGAGCAGTACTTC. The encoded protein is CASSLRQGADEQYF.

The chain has TRBV6-5 and TRBJ1-1, with D possibly being TRBD1 (6 bases). CDR3 size: 14 residues. Germline V gene lookup returns CDR1 MNHEY and CDR2 SVGAGI. The V end was cut by 0 bases, the J end by 11 bases, with 16 bases between. CDR3 region: CASSYSPGDYEAFF. CDR3 nucleotides: TGTGCCAGCAGTTACTCCCCAGGGGATTATGAGGCTTTCTTT.

The rearrangement uses TRBV11-2 and TRBJ1-2; 7 bases match TRBD1. Per germline, CDR1 SGHAT and CDR2 FQNNGV. The CDR3 totals 13 residues. The J segment lost 7 bases and the V segment lost 5 bases, leaving 7 bases of the junction unmatched. CDR3 loop: CASSLEGASGYTF. CDR3 sequence (DNA): TGTGCCAGCAGCCTGGAGGGGGCTTCTGGCTACACCTTC. Using reference TRBV11-2 and TRBJ1-2 for the parts outside the CDR3, the full variable domain is EAGVAQSPRYKIIEKRQSVAFWCNPISGHATLYWYQQILGQGPKLLIQFQNNGVVDDSQLPKDRFSAERLKGVDSTLKIQPAKLEDSAVYLCASSLEGASGYTFGSGTRLTVV.

This clone was recorded a few times. The chain combines TRBV19 with TRBJ2-1; 11 bases are shared with TRBD2. V gave up 4 bases and J gave up 0 bases; unmatched junction bases: 8. Germline V gene data show CDR1 as LNHDA and CDR2 as SQIVND (reference sequence). This CDR3 region has 18 residues. For the CDR3, the DNA is TGTGCCAGTAGTAGCGCCGGGACTAGCGGCCTCTCCTACAATGAGCAGTTCTTC. Translated, it gives CASSSAGTSGLSYNEQFF.

The chain has TRBV6-5 and TRBJ2-7, with 11 bases that match TRBD1. CDR3 length: 15 amino acids. From germline, CDR1 is MNHEY and CDR2 SVGAGI. V lost 3 bases to trimming and J lost 3 bases; unmatched junction nucleotides: 4. This chain's CDR3 is CASSYRDRGVYEQYF. The DNA of the CDR3 is TGTGCCAGCAGTTATCGGGACAGGGGGGTCTACGAGCAGTACTTC.

V and J are TRBV3-1 (or the pseudogene TRBV3-2) and TRBJ2-5; 8 bases align to TRBD2. Germline assignment: CDR1 LGHDT and CDR2 YNNKEL (reference sequence). This CDR3 is built from 17 residues. V shed 4 bases, J shed 1 base, and the junction held 11 bases outside the gene matches. CDR3 in amino acids: CASSPELGSGGQETQYF. The CDR3 DNA is TGTGCCAGCAGCCCCGAACTGGGGAGCGGGGGCCAAGAGACCCAGTACTTC.

The chain carries TRBV2 and TRBJ1-4; 11 nucleotides align to TRBD1. V trimming: 5 bases; J trimming: 7 bases; junction bases outside the gene matches: 3. The germline gives CDR1 SNHLY, CDR2 FYNNEI. The CDR3 covers 14 residues. The DNA of the CDR3 is TGTGCCAGCAGTCGCGGGACAGGGGGTGAAAAACTGTTTTTT. It is translated as CASSRGTGGEKLFF.

The chain joins TRBV6-1 to TRBJ2-6; D gene unclear. Germline assignment: CDR1 MNHNS and CDR2 SASEGT. Trimming cost V 3 bases and J 2 bases, with 5 bases left between them. CDR3 size: 14 residues. The CDR3 nucleotides read TGTGCCAGCAGTGAGGCCCCTGGGGCCAACGTCCTGACTTTC. The encoded protein is CASSEAPGANVLTF.

The V and J genes are TRBV19 and TRBJ1-3; weak D call: TRBD1 (6 bases). Trimming took 5 bases from V and 7 from J, leaving 12 bases between them. This CDR3 is built from 13 residues. Germline V CDR1 and CDR2: LNHDA, SQIVND (reference sequence). CDR3 DNA sequence: TGTGCCAGTAGTGTGGACAGCTACAACACCATATATTTT. Protein sequence: CASSVDSYNTIYF.